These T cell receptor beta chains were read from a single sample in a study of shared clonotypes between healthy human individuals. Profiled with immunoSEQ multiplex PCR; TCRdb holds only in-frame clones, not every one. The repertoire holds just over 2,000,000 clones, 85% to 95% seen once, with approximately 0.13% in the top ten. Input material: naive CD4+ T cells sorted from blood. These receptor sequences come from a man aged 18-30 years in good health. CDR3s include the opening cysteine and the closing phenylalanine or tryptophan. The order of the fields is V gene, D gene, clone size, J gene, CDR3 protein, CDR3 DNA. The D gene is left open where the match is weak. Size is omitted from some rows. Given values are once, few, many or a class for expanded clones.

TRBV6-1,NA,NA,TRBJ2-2,CASSPTWSGELFF,TGTGCCAGCAGTCCTACATGGAGCGGGGAGCTGTTTTTT
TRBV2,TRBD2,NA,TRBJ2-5,CASSKERLAGKETQYF,TGTGCCAGCAGTAAAGAAAGACTAGCGGGGAAAGAGACCCAGTACTTC
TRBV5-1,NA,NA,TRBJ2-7,CASSLVASLSYEQYF,TGCGCCAGCAGCTTGGTTGCTAGCCTTAGCTACGAGCAGTACTTC
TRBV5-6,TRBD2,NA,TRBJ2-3,CASSSTSGTSGASTDTQYF,TGTGCCAGCAGCTCTACCTCGGGGACTAGCGGGGCTAGCACAGATACGCAGTATTTT
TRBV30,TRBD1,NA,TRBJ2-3,CAWSVQGVPTDTQYF,TGTGCCTGGAGTGTACAGGGGGTCCCCACAGATACGCAGTATTTT
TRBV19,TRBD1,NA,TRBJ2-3,CATTGDTDTQYF,TGTGCCACCACAGGGGACACAGATACGCAGTATTTT
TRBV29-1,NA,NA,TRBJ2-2,CSVSGQDNTGELFF,TGCAGCGTTTCAGGACAAGATAACACCGGGGAGCTGTTTTTT
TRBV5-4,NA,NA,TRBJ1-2,CASSLVGRDGGGYTF,TGTGCCAGCAGCTTGGTTGGTCGGGACGGTGGTGGCTACACCTTC
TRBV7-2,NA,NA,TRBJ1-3,CASSLDPGNTIYF,TGTGCCAGCAGCTTAGATCCCGGAAACACCATATATTTT
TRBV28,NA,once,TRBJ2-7,CASSLSPRVGTYEQYF,TGTGCCAGCAGTTTATCCCCCAGGGTGGGTACATACGAGCAGTACTTC
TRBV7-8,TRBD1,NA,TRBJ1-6,CASSLGDRVGNSPLHF,TGTGCCAGCAGCTTAGGAGACAGGGTGGGGAATTCACCCCTCCACTTT
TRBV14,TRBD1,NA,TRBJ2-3,CASSHPGQSTDTQYF,TGTGCCAGCAGCCATCCGGGACAGAGCACAGATACGCAGTATTTT
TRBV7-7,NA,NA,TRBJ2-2,CASSVLGGAPGTGELFF,TGTGCTAGCAGCGTCTTAGGGGGGGCGCCGGGCACCGGGGAGCTGTTTTTT
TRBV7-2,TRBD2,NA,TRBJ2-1,CASSLAASGRNEQFF,TGTGCCAGCAGCTTAGCGGCTAGCGGGAGGAATGAGCAGTTCTTC
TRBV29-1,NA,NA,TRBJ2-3,CSVERWADTQYF,TGCAGCGTTGAAAGATGGGCAGATACGCAGTATTTT
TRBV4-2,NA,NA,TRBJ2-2,CASSPPNTGELFF,TGTGCCAGCAGCCCTCCCAACACCGGGGAGCTGTTTTTT
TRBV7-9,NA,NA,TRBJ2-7,CASSPEDSFYEQYF,TGTGCCAGCAGCCCAGAAGACAGCTTCTACGAGCAGTACTTC
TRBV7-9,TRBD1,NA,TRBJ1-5,CASSLAGGGNQPQHF,TGTGCCAGCAGCTTGGCAGGGGGCGGCAATCAGCCCCAGCATTTT
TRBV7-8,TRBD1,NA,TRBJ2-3,CASSGRQGNTDTQYF,TGTGCCAGCAGCGGACGACAGGGTAACACAGATACGCAGTATTTT
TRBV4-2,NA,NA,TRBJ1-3,CASSQDRRISGNTIYF,TGTGCCAGCAGCCAAGACAGACGAATCTCTGGAAACACCATATATTTT
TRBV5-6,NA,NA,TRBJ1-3,CASSSQGLGNTIYF,TGTGCCAGCAGCTCGCAGGGGCTAGGAAACACCATATATTTT
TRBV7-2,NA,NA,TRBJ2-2,CASSFPSGNTGELFF,TGTGCCAGCAGCTTTCCCAGCGGGAACACCGGGGAGCTGTTTTTT
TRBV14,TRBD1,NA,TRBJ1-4,CASSQRLTGALNEKLFF,TGTGCCAGCAGCCAGCGTCTTACAGGGGCCTTAAATGAAAAACTGTTTTTT
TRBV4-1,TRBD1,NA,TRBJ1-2,CASSQETGAGGYTF,TGCGCCAGCAGCCAAGAAACAGGGGCCGGTGGCTACACCTTC
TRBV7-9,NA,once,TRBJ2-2,CASKEQGEFGGELFF,TGTGCCAGCAAAGAGCAGGGAGAATTCGGCGGGGAGCTGTTTTTT
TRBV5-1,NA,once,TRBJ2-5,CASSSGEGLSQETQYF,TGCGCCAGCAGCTCAGGGGAGGGACTCTCTCAAGAGACCCAGTACTTC
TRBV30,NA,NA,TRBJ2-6,CAWSVILPSGANVLTF,TGTGCCTGGAGTGTAATCTTGCCCTCTGGGGCCAACGTCCTGACTTTC
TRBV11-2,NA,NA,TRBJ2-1,CASSLGGWYYDEQFF,TGTGCCAGCAGCTTAGGGGGCTGGTACTACGATGAGCAGTTCTTC
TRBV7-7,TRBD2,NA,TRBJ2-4,CASSLGVAGLIAKNIQYF,TGTGCTAGCAGCTTAGGGGTAGCGGGATTGATAGCCAAAAACATTCAGTACTTC
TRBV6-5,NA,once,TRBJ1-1,CASSRGVGPNTEAFF,TGTGCCAGCAGCCGAGGGGTAGGGCCGAACACTGAAGCTTTCTTT
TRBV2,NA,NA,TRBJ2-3,CASSKTDTQYF,TGTGCCAGCAGCAAGACAGATACGCAGTATTTT
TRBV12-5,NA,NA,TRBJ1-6,CASGLVPNSPLHF,TGTGCTAGTGGTTTGGTACCAAATTCACCCCTCCACTTT
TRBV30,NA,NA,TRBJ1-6,CAWTPQGGSPLHF,TGTGCCTGGACCCCCCAGGGAGGTTCACCCCTCCACTTT
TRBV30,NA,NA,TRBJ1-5,CAWRASGQPQHF,TGTGCCTGGAGGGCCTCGGGTCAGCCCCAGCATTTT